This T cell receptor (beta chain) was observed in a study of blood T cell repertoires in COVID-19. Data came from immunoSEQ multiplex PCR; TCRdb stores just in-frame clones and leaves some out. The repertoire holds 75,000 to 90,000 clones, with more than 70% as singletons. The ends were cut back, 2 bases at V and 1 base at J, with 9 bases in the middle. Germline CDR1 MNHNS, CDR2 SASEGT. The CDR3 totals 15 residues. Only one count was recorded for this clone. This sequence was found in a man aged 45-65 years with active COVID-19. What was sequenced was peripheral blood. The V and J genes are TRBV6-1 and TRBJ1-3, with D perhaps matching TRBD1 (5 bases). In DNA form, the CDR3 reads TGTGCCAGCAGTGAAAGGGGTAGATCTGGAAACACCATATATTTT. As protein: CASSERGRSGNTIYF.